This T cell receptor (beta chain) appears in the sequencing data of a study of response to subunit inactivated influenza vaccine. Study-wide points: Few additional T cells are recruited per seasonal influenza vaccination, authors suggested.

About this clonotype: What it recognizes is unknown.

The ends were cut back, 5 bases at V and 4 bases at J, with 15 bases in the middle. The CDR3 sequence is 15 residues long. In germline, CDR1 is SGHTA, CDR2 FQGTGA. Each CDR3 protein is one row after TCRdb ran MiXCR on the RT-PCR reads. The repertoire has roughly 160,000 distinct CDR3 sequences, about 10% of them found once; the top ten carry about a third. The specimen was CD8+ T cells sorted from PBMCs, collected roughly 24 months after vaccination. V usage is TRBV7-3 and J usage is TRBJ2-1, with D perhaps TRBD1 (6 bases). This clonotype was obtained from a man aged 50 to 69 who received an inactivated influenza vaccine. The CDR3 coding sequence is TGTGCCAGCAGCGTGGGGGCTAGCCAATACAATGAGCAGTTCTTC. Its protein is CASSVGASQYNEQFF.